A selection of T cell receptor beta chains follows, all from one sample in a study of cytomegalovirus exposure and HLA in healthy donors. Clones were sequenced by immunoSEQ multiplex PCR, and TCRdb holds only the in-frame ones, with some missing. The sample shows some 90,000 clones, 65% to 75% of them seen only once. What was sequenced was PBMCs. Source of these receptors: a woman in her 70s in good health and CMV-seropositive. Each CDR3 is given with its conserved first and last residue. Each record gives: V gene, J gene, D gene, clone size, CDR3 DNA, CDR3 protein. D genes are given only for firm matches. Clone size is given for some rows only: seen once, a few or many times, or a class if the clone is expanded.

>TRBV6-5|TRBJ1-5|.|.
TGTGCCAGCAGTTGGCAGTGGAATCAGCCCCAGCATTTT
CASSWQWNQPQHF
>TRBV14|TRBJ2-7|.|few
TGTGCCAGCAGCCAAGATTCGGTCTACGAGCAGTACTTC
CASSQDSVYEQYF
>TRBV7-2|TRBJ1-5|.|.
TGTGCCAGCAGATATCAGGGGAATCAGCCCCAGCATTTT
CASRYQGNQPQHF
>TRBV5-4|TRBJ2-7|TRBD2|.
TGTGCCAGCAGCTCAAATAGCGGGCTAGGGGCCTACGAGCAGTACTTC
CASSSNSGLGAYEQYF
>TRBV11-1|TRBJ2-2|.|.
TGTGCCAGCAGCGACCAGGGGGGCCTGGGGACCGGGGAGCTGTTTTTT
CASSDQGGLGTGELFF
>TRBV7-9|TRBJ2-2|TRBD1|few
TGTGCCAGCAGTTCAGGGGGCAACACCGGGGAGCTGTTTTTT
CASSSGGNTGELFF
>TRBV4-1|TRBJ1-1|.|once
TGCGCCAGCAGCCAGAGCCTCCCAGGTGGCACTGAAGCTTTCTTT
CASSQSLPGGTEAFF
>TRBV15|TRBJ2-3|TRBD2|.
TGTGCCACCAGCACGAGCGGGGGGCGGGGGACAGATACGCAGTATTTT
CATSTSGGRGTDTQYF
>TRBV10-2|TRBJ1-1|TRBD1|.
TGCGCCAGCACCCAGACAGGGGGCAGGGCTGAAGCTTTCTTT
CASTQTGGRAEAFF
>TRBV28|TRBJ2-3|.|.
TGTGCCAGCAGTTTCAGACTGCCAGATACGCAGTATTTT
CASSFRLPDTQYF
>TRBV2|TRBJ2-7|.|.
TGTGCCAGCAGTGAGGGCCTCCCGAGCTCCTACGAGCAGTACTTC
CASSEGLPSSYEQYF
>TRBV10-3|TRBJ2-7|TRBD1|.
TGTGCCATCAGGGCGACAGGGGGCGGACACTACGAGCAGTACTTC
CAIRATGGGHYEQYF
>TRBV19|TRBJ2-5|TRBD1|.
TGTGCCAGTAGCCTACAGGGGCAAGAGACCCAGTACTTC
CASSLQGQETQYF
>TRBV11-2|TRBJ2-6|.|.
TGTGCCAGCAGCCCAGACTCAAGCTCTGGGGCCAACGTCCTGACTTTC
CASSPDSSSGANVLTF
>TRBV28|TRBJ2-4|TRBD2|.
TGTGCCAGCAGTTACGAGCGGGAGATCATTCAGTACTTC
CASSYEREIIQYF
>TRBV7-8|TRBJ1-4|.|few
TGTGCCAGCAGCTTAGGTCGTGCAACTAATGAAAAACTGTTTTTT
CASSLGRATNEKLFF
>TRBV29-1|TRBJ2-1|TRBD1|few
TGCAGCGTTGAACCGGACAGGGGGCATTTCTTC
CSVEPDRGHFF
>TRBV6-1|TRBJ2-7|TRBD2|.
TGTGCCAGCAATGCGGGGGTGGGCTCCTACGAGCAGTACTTC
CASNAGVGSYEQYF
>TRBV5-5|TRBJ2-4|.|once
TGTGCCAGCAGCTCGGGGGACGGACCGTTAGCACTAGCCAAAAACATTCAGTACTTC
CASSSGDGPLALAKNIQYF
>TRBV29-1|TRBJ2-3|TRBD2|.
TGCAGCCATCGGGGCCTTAGCGGGAGGGCCGCAGATACGCAGTATTTT
CSHRGLSGRAADTQYF
>TRBV7-3|TRBJ2-7|TRBD1|.
TGTGCCAGCGGCTCACCGGGGACAGGGCCTGCCTACGAGCAGTACTTC
CASGSPGTGPAYEQYF
>TRBV27|TRBJ1-2|.|.
TGTGCCAGCACCCTAACAGGGTCGAGCTATGGCTACACCTTC
CASTLTGSSYGYTF
>TRBV19|TRBJ2-7|.|once
TGTGCCAGTAGTATAGGACAGAGCTCCTACGAGCAGTACTTC
CASSIGQSSYEQYF
>TRBV7-2|TRBJ1-5|.|.
TGTGCCAGCAGCCAACAACAGAATCAGCCCCAGCATTTT
CASSQQQNQPQHF
>TRBV28|TRBJ2-7|.|few
TGTGCCAGCAGTTTAAGCCGGGTCGAGCAGTACTTC
CASSLSRVEQYF
>TRBV18|TRBJ2-5|TRBD2|.
TGTGCCAGCTCACCAGCGCTAGCGGTCCAAGAGACCCAGTACTTC
CASSPALAVQETQYF
>TRBV7-8|TRBJ2-2|.|.
TGTGCCAGCAGCTTAGTATCCGGGGAGCTGTTTTTT
CASSLVSGELFF
>TRBV10-3|TRBJ2-5|.|.
TGTGCCATCAGGACACAGGACCACCAAGAGACCCAGTACTTC
CAIRTQDHQETQYF
>TRBV12-5|TRBJ2-7|TRBD1|medium-sized
TGTGCTAGTGGTTCCAACCGGGACAGGGGAAACTACGAGCAGTACTTC
CASGSNRDRGNYEQYF
>TRBV28|TRBJ2-2|.|.
TGTGCCAGCAGGCAGTACACCGGGGAGCTGTTTTTT
CASRQYTGELFF
>TRBV5-1|TRBJ2-3|.|.
TGCGCCAGCAGCAAACAGGGGGGGGGCACAGATACGCAGTATTTT
CASSKQGGGTDTQYF
>TRBV27|TRBJ1-5|TRBD1|once
TGTGCCAGCAGTGTTGGACAGGGCCCAAATCAGCCCCAGCATTTT
CASSVGQGPNQPQHF
>TRBV7-9|TRBJ2-7|TRBD2|.
TGTGCCAGCAGCTGGGGGGGCTACGAGCAGTACTTC
CASSWGGYEQYF
>TRBV6-5|TRBJ1-2|TRBD1|.
TGTGCCAGCAGTACCTGGGACAGCCTAAGCGGCTACACCTTC
CASSTWDSLSGYTF
>TRBV28|TRBJ2-7|.|.
TGTGCCAGCAGTTTAAGGTACAGTATCCGCAAGCAGTACTTC
CASSLRYSIRKQYF
>TRBV28|TRBJ2-2|.|.
TGTGCCAGCAGTTTATACCCCCTTAGCGGAGGCTCAGGGGAGCTGTTTTTT
CASSLYPLSGGSGELFF
>TRBV5-1|TRBJ2-1|TRBD2|.
TGCGCCAGCAGCTCTATAGCGGGGGGGCGTGATGAGCAGTTCTTC
CASSSIAGGRDEQFF
>TRBV30|TRBJ1-4|.|few
TGTGCCTGGAGACAGGGCCATGAAAAACTGTTTTTT
CAWRQGHEKLFF
>TRBV5-1|TRBJ1-4|.|.
TGCGCTAGCAGCTTGGACTCAAGCGGTGAAAAACTGTTTTTT
CASSLDSSGEKLFF
>TRBV27|TRBJ1-2|TRBD1|few
TGTGCCAGCAGGAGACAGGGGGCTGGCTATGGCTACACCTTC
CASRRQGAGYGYTF
>TRBV7-6|TRBJ2-3|.|.
TGTGCCAGCAGCTCGGTGGGACTGAAAACAGATACGCAGTATTTT
CASSSVGLKTDTQYF
>TRBV28|TRBJ1-2|.|.
TGTGCCAGCAGTTTAGGCGGTTGGGGCTACACCTTC
CASSLGGWGYTF
>TRBV18|TRBJ1-1|.|.
TGTGCCAGCTCACCATCGGTCCAGGACACTGAAGCTTTCTTT
CASSPSVQDTEAFF
>TRBV5-4|TRBJ2-3|TRBD2|few
TGTGCCAGCAGCTTGGGAGGCGGGGGGGCCGGGGATACGCAGTATTTT
CASSLGGGGAGDTQYF
>TRBV10-1|TRBJ2-3|.|.
TGCGCCAGCAGTGAGTCGATCGTTAGCGGATTCACAGATACGCAGTATTTT
CASSESIVSGFTDTQYF